This TCR beta chain was sequenced during a study of cytomegalovirus exposure and HLA in healthy donors. Notes on the study in general: In a later analysis, across HLA loci, associated TCR counts were highest for DRB1, lowest for HLA-C.

Trimming removed 5 bases at V and 1 base at J, with 11 bases between. Per germline, CDR1 MNHEY and CDR2 SMNVEV (reference sequence). The CDR3 covers 14 residues. The PCR employed 60 Vbeta primers together with 13 Jbeta primers. TCRdb's table, derived via immunoSEQ multiplex PCR, lists solely in-frame clones and lacks some. There are 210,000 or so clones in the sample; 70% to 85% occur only once, and approximately 0.22% lies in the top ten. A note on this clone: Its antigen is not known.

V usage is TRBV27 and J usage is TRBJ1-1, with D unclear. Sequencing was done on a sample of PBMCs. This sequence originates from a girl aged 2 to 10 in good health and CMV-seronegative. CDR3 protein: CASSLRLANTEAFF. CDR3 DNA: TGTGCCAGCAGTCTGCGACTCGCGAACACTGAAGCTTTCTTT.